The 29 T cell receptor beta chains reported below all come from one sample, sequenced in a study of T cells in Graves' hyperthyroidism and ophthalmopathy. RNA transcripts were the template for amplifying TCR beta CDR3 regions. RT-PCR in the first round (using the HTBI primer set) targeted the TCR CDR3. TCRdb itself ran the multiplex PCR reads through MiXCR, one entry per CDR3 protein. The data contain about 180,000 distinct CDR3 sequences, about a sixth of them singletons. The material sequenced was blood. The receptors come from a woman in her forties or fifties with Graves' hyperthyroidism.

This clonotype was counted at least ten times. The chain employs TRBV6-1 and TRBJ1-3; weak D call: TRBD1 (5 bases). CDR1 MNHNS and CDR2 SASEGT come from the germline V gene. This CDR3 spans 13 amino acids. The V and J ends lost 5 bases and 3 bases respectively, with 8 bases between them. The CDR3 is CASSTGGGNTIYF. The CDR3 DNA follows: TGTGCCAGCAGTACAGGTGGTGGAAACACCATATATTTT.

This clonotype was seen at least ten times. This rearrangement joins TRBV15 to TRBJ2-5; D gene uncertain. The CDR3 is 13 residues long. Trimming took off 0 bases at V and 5 bases at J, with 7 bases between the two ends. Germline V gene sequence: CDR1 LNHNV, CDR2 YYDKDF (reference sequence). CDR3 coding DNA: TGTGCCACCAGCAGAGATATTCGGGAGACCCAGTACTTC. This sequence encodes CATSRDIRETQYF.

This clonotype was recorded a few times. This chain uses TRBV7-9 with TRBJ1-3; 7 bases are shared with TRBD1. Per the germline V gene, CDR1 is SEHNR and CDR2 is FQNEAQ (reference sequence). The CDR3 loop spans 16 amino acids. V trimming: 2 bases; J trimming: 2 bases; junction bases outside the gene matches: 6. CDR3 DNA: TGTGCCAGCAGCTTATTGGGGACAGCGCCTGGAAACACCATATATTTT. Translating gives CASSLLGTAPGNTIYF.

As concerns this clonotype: Being one base from a much bigger clone, this may be a read error. The rearrangement joins TRBV9 to TRBJ2-7; D is uncertain. Germline V CDR1 and CDR2: SGDLS, YYNGEE. V was clipped by 0 bases and J by 5 bases, with 15 bases between them. This CDR3 contains 15 residues. CDR3 sequence reads: CASSVGLGYGNEQYF. The CDR3 DNA is TGTGCCAGCAGCGTAGGGCTAGGGTATGGAAACGAGCAGTACTTC.

This clonotype was recorded at least ten times. The chain is built from TRBV2 and TRBJ2-6; D is unclear. The CDR3 consists of 13 residues. Deletions cut 2 bases from V and 1 base from J, with 0 bases between. Germline V gene lookup returns CDR1 SNHLY and CDR2 FYNNEI. The CDR3 DNA follows: TGTGCCAGCAGTGAATCTGGGGCCAACGTCCTGACTTTC. It yields the protein CASSESGANVLTF.

This clonotype appeared many times. The genes are TRBV15 and TRBJ2-7; D possibly corresponds to TRBD2 (7 bases). Germline V gives CDR1 LNHNV, CDR2 YYDKDF (reference sequence). Trimming cost V 0 bases and J 2 bases, with 11 bases left between them. The CDR3 covers 15 residues. This chain's CDR3 is CATSRERGPTYEQYF. CDR3 nucleotide sequence: TGTGCCACCAGCAGAGAGCGGGGGCCAACCTACGAGCAGTACTTC.

This clonotype was counted many times. The genes are TRBV6-1 and TRBJ2-2; D is possibly TRBD1 (5 bases). Per the germline V gene, CDR1 is MNHNS and CDR2 is SASEGT. The CDR3 sequence is 13 residues long. Trimming shortened V by 10 bases and J by 1 base, and 10 bases separated the two germline ends. This CDR3 reads CATMTENTGELFF. In DNA, the CDR3 is TGTGCCACGATGACAGAGAACACCGGGGAGCTGTTTTTT.

This clonotype was counted ten times or more. The chain couples TRBV5-1 to TRBJ1-1, with a tentative D call TRBD1 (5 bases). CDR1 SGHRS and CDR2 YFSETQ come from the germline V gene. V lost 3 bases and J lost 2, with 17 bases in between. CDR3 length: 16 residues. The CDR3 region has the DNA TGCGCCAGCAGCTCCCAACCAACAGGTGGAAACACTGAAGCTTTCTTT. Translated, it gives CASSSQPTGGNTEAFF.

The table lists this clonotype with many counts. V and J are TRBV9 and TRBJ2-2; D is possibly TRBD1 (6 bases). Germline V gene data show CDR1 as SGDLS and CDR2 as YYNGEE. The CDR3 loop spans 15 amino acids. The V end lost 6 bases, the J end lost 1 base, and 13 bases lay between the germline ends. The CDR3 nucleotides are TGTGCCAGCACCCCCGACAGGTTGAACACCGGGGAGCTGTTTTTT. Translated, it gives CASTPDRLNTGELFF.

This clonotype was detected many times. The chain couples TRBV11-2 to TRBJ1-2, with D tentatively TRBD1 (6 bases). Trimming removed 5 bases at V and 6 bases at J, with 19 bases between. This CDR3 has 15 residues. Germline CDR1 reads SGHAT; CDR2 reads FQNNGV. Here the CDR3 DNA reads TGTGCCAGCAGCGTGGGTTACAGGGTATGGGATGGCTACACCTTC. As protein: CASSVGYRVWDGYTF.

In its sample, this clonotype was seen a few times. The J gene is TRBJ2-2, the V gene TRBV6-2 or TRBV6-3; D is uncertain. CDR1 MNHEY and CDR2 SVGEGT come from the germline V gene. The V gene lost 11 bases and the J gene lost 0 bases, with 13 bases spanning the gap. This CDR3 comprises 14 residues. The CDR3 here is CAGTPRPNTGELFF. DNA of the CDR3: TGTGCCGGCACCCCCCGCCCGAACACCGGGGAGCTGTTTTTT.

This clonotype was seen many times. This chain uses TRBV12-3 or TRBV12-4 with TRBJ1-1, with D tentatively TRBD1 (5 bases). Trimming took 3 bases from V and 1 from J, leaving 9 bases between them. The CDR3 is 14 residues long. CDR3 DNA: TGTGCCAGCAGTTTGTCCAGGGCGAACACTGAAGCTTTCTTT. Translating it yields CASSLSRANTEAFF.

The chain recombines TRBV18 with TRBJ2-4, with TRBD1 matching 11 bases. The CDR3 spans 13 residues. Germline CDR1 KGHSH, CDR2 LQKENI. J was trimmed by 8 bases and V by 4 bases; bases with no gene match: 1. The chain's CDR3 is CASSLGQGDIQYF. The DNA of the CDR3 is TGTGCCAGCTCACTGGGACAGGGGGACATTCAGTACTTC.

This clonotype was seen many times. At one of its ends the junction is not consistent with the germline gene, which may arise from a read error. The J gene is TRBJ2-1, the V gene TRBV11-1; TRBD2 agrees at 11 bases. The length of the CDR3 is 14 residues. CDR1 is SGHAT, CDR2 FQDESV, per germline (reference sequence). CDR3 protein: CASTLLAGVGEQFF. The CDR3, as DNA: TGTGCCAGCACCTTACTAGCGGGGGTGGGTGAGCAGTTCTTC.

This clonotype was counted many times. The V and J genes are TRBV7-2 and TRBJ2-3; TRBD2 matches at 11 bases. The CDR3 has 17 amino acids. Unmatched junction bases numbered 8, after V lost 5 bases and J lost 1 base. Germline CDR1 and CDR2: SGHTA and FQGNSA. CDR3 in DNA: TGTGCCAGCAGCCCGGTAGCGGGGGGGCATGGCACAGATACGCAGTATTTT. Its translation is CASSPVAGGHGTDTQYF.

This clonotype was counted at least ten times. The V and J genes are TRBV7-9 and TRBJ2-6; D is perhaps TRBD1 (6 bases). Deletions cut 5 bases from V and 5 bases from J, with 19 bases between. The CDR3 length is 17 residues. From germline, CDR1 is SEHNR and CDR2 FQNEAQ (reference sequence). The CDR3 protein is CASSPGQPTSWANVLTF. The CDR3 DNA is TGTGCCAGCAGCCCCGGACAGCCGACTTCGTGGGCCAACGTCCTGACTTTC.

The chain combines TRBV28 with TRBJ1-1, with D possibly matching TRBD1 (5 bases). The CDR3 totals 14 residues. The germline V gene has CDR1 MDHEN and CDR2 SYDVKM. Between the trimmed V and J ends, which lost 6 bases and 4 bases, there was a span of 15 bases. DNA for the CDR3: TGTGCCAGCAGGCCGACGACAGTTTCCACTGAAGCTTTCTTT. Translating gives CASRPTTVSTEAFF.

Many counts were recorded for this clonotype. CDR3 nucleotide sequence: TGTGCCAGCAGTCTCGACAGGGGTATTGAAGCTTTCTTT. Amino acid sequence: CASSLDRGIEAFF. The chain recombines TRBV2 with TRBJ1-1, with 8 bases fitting TRBD1. Germline V lookup: CDR1 SNHLY, CDR2 FYNNEI. The CDR3 sequence is 13 residues long. Trimming at V came to 5 bases and at J to 7 bases, leaving 6 bases not matched to a gene.

This clonotype was detected many times. The V call is TRBV19, the J call TRBJ1-2; TRBD1 matches 10 bases. The V gene end was trimmed by 7 bases and the J gene end by 8 bases; junction bases not matched to a gene: 16. The CDR3 contains 16 residues. CDR1 is LNHDA, CDR2 SQIVND, per germline (reference sequence). The DNA for the CDR3 is TGTGCCAGTACTGGGACAGGGGTTCTTATCCCGTCCGGCTACACCTTC. It translates to CASTGTGVLIPSGYTF.

This rearrangement joins TRBV24-1 to TRBJ2-1, with D perhaps matching TRBD1 (5 bases). Germline V gene data show CDR1 as KGHDR and CDR2 as SFDVKD. The CDR3 extends over 18 amino acids. The ends were cut back, 5 bases at V and 0 bases at J, with 19 bases in the middle. The CDR3 bases are TGTGCCACCAGTGCCATAGGGGCCGACGGATCCTCCTACAATGAGCAGTTCTTC. Amino acid sequence: CATSAIGADGSSYNEQFF.

This clonotype was detected ten times or more. The rearrangement links TRBV19 to TRBJ1-5, with unresolved D. The germline V gene has CDR1 LNHDA and CDR2 SQIVND (reference sequence). V was pared by 9 bases and J by 1 base, with 10 bases between. The CDR3 extends over 13 amino acids. Here the CDR3 reads CASHLGSNQPQHF. The CDR3 nucleotides are TGTGCCAGCCATTTAGGAAGCAATCAGCCCCAGCATTTT.

Ten or more counts support this clonotype. This sequence joins TRBV6-1 and TRBJ2-7; D is possibly TRBD2 (6 bases). Trimming took off 9 bases at V and 0 bases at J, with 12 bases between the two ends. Germline assignment: CDR1 MNHNS and CDR2 SASEGT. The CDR3 is made up of 13 amino acids. The CDR3 bases are TGTGCCAGTCTAGCGACAACCTCCTACGAGCAGTACTTC. Translating it yields CASLATTSYEQYF.

This clonotype has at least ten counts. This sequence joins TRBV7-2 and TRBJ2-1; 7 bases agree with TRBD1. Germline CDR1 reads SGHTA; CDR2 reads FQGNSA. Trimming at V came to 6 bases and at J to 8 bases, leaving 10 bases not matched to a gene. The length of the CDR3 is 14 residues. The CDR3 DNA is TGTGCCAGCAGTCCCTGGACAGGACTCGATGAGCAGTTCTTC. It yields the protein CASSPWTGLDEQFF.

This clonotype was observed many times. The chain carries TRBV6-5 and TRBJ2-1; 8 nucleotides agree with TRBD2. Germline V CDR1 and CDR2: MNHEY, SVGAGI. The CDR3 is 17 residues long. The V and J ends lost 0 bases and 2 bases, in that order; junction bases with no gene match: 6. This chain's CDR3 is CASSYSRGRGAYNEQFF. CDR3 nucleotides: TGTGCCAGCAGTTACTCACGGGGGCGGGGGGCCTACAATGAGCAGTTCTTC.

This clonotype was seen many times. The CDR3: CASSLGQGQPQHF. CDR3 nucleotide sequence: TGTGCCAGCAGCTTAGGACAGGGACAGCCCCAGCATTTT. The chain joins TRBV7-3 to TRBJ1-5; 8 nucleotides align to TRBD1. With V trimmed by 2 bases and J by 7 bases, 1 base remained unmatched. From germline, CDR1 is SGHTA and CDR2 FQGTGA. The CDR3 length is 13 residues.

The V and J genes are TRBV28 and TRBJ1-5, with TRBD1 matching 10 bases. J lost 8 bases, V lost 1 base, and 5 bases had no gene match. The germline V gene has CDR1 MDHEN and CDR2 SYDVKM. The CDR3 is made up of 15 amino acids. This CDR3 reads CASSLFGDRGKPQHF. Written as DNA, the CDR3 is TGTGCCAGCAGTTTATTTGGGGACAGGGGAAAGCCCCAGCATTTT.

This clonotype was counted at least ten times. The chain joins TRBV19 to TRBJ1-1; D gene ambiguous. The germline V gene has CDR1 LNHDA and CDR2 SQIVND (reference sequence). CDR3 length: 11 residues. With 5 bases removed from V and 4 bases from J, the gap between germline ends came to 5 bases. CDR3 amino acids: CASSQITEAFF. The CDR3 DNA reads as TGTGCCAGTAGTCAAATCACTGAAGCTTTCTTT.

The V call is TRBV19, the J call TRBJ2-2, with 8 bases lining up with TRBD1. Germline CDR1 reads LNHDA; CDR2 reads SQIVND (reference sequence). The V gene end was trimmed by 5 bases and the J gene end by 8 bases; junction bases not matched to a gene: 10. CDR3 length: 15 amino acids. CDR3 loop: CASSSRDRGAGELFF. The CDR3 DNA follows: TGTGCCAGTAGTTCTCGTGACAGGGGAGCAGGGGAGCTGTTTTTT.

This clonotype was counted ten times or more. The chain is built from TRBV2 and TRBJ2-1, with D perhaps TRBD1 or TRBD2 (6 bases each). Germline V gene lookup returns CDR1 SNHLY and CDR2 FYNNEI. V was clipped by 6 bases and J by 4 bases, with 10 bases between them. The CDR3 loop spans 13 amino acids. The CDR3 nucleotides read TGTGCCAGCAGGGGGGGCAGATACAATGAGCAGTTCTTC. Its protein is CASRGGRYNEQFF.